The clone carrying this TCR beta chain was picked up many times. This record comes from a study of T-cell reconstitution after alpha-beta-depleted transplantation in children. Unique molecular identifiers featured in how the TCRbeta library was prepared. TCRdb used MiXCR to reprocess the PCR reads, holding one entry per CDR3 protein. This table has 400,000 to 500,000 distinct CDR3 sequences, about 11% appearing once. CDR3 size: 13 residues. The V gene's germline CDR1 is SGHDT and CDR2 YYEEEE. Trimming shortened V by 7 bases and J by 1 base, and 8 bases separated the two germline ends. The rearrangement uses TRBV5-6 and TRBJ2-2; D might be TRBD2 (5 bases). Sequenced material: PBMCs from the stem cell graft donor, taken from the stem cell graft. The receptor comes from a human donor who donated a stem cell graft to a child with acute myeloid leukemia. CDR3 loop: CASLLGNTGELFF. The CDR3 DNA reads TGTGCCAGCCTACTAGGGAACACCGGGGAGCTGTTTTTT.